This T cell receptor (beta chain) originates from a study of T cell clonality in common variable immunodeficiency (dated by TCRdb to the mid-2010s). Results the study describes overall, beyond this receptor: Correlations between repertoire features and clinical complications were limited by patient heterogeneity within the CVID cohort. Reportedly, TCRbeta sequences from CVID had fewer deletions and N-nucleotide insertions, and highly modified clones with 13 or more V deletions were absent from CVID. Healthy controls shared more TCRbeta clones with each other than CVID subjects shared among themselves (p < 0.0001). Even though DNA input was equal, the average per sample came to approximately 74,000 unique sequences for controls compared with 25,000 to 35,000 for CVID samples. TCRbeta clonality was higher in CVID subjects than in healthy controls (t-test p = 0.018), and the increase was most characteristic of about a third of subjects. The authors noted that sequencing repertoires of T cell subpopulations would be needed to clarify what caused the increased clonality in CVID.

Most CVID patients and most healthy controls were of Caucasian heritage. From each donor, about 4.5 to 9 ml of heparinized peripheral whole blood was collected. Genomic DNA from adults with common variable immune deficiency (CVID) and from healthy adult controls was used to sequence TCRbeta CDR3 repertoires. The control group was made up of approximately 22 healthy adult volunteers (about ten male and around 12 female) whose ages ranged from roughly 20 to 75 years, with a mean age of roughly 30. Diluted blood was density-centrifuged over Hypaque 1077 or Ficoll-Paque to isolate peripheral blood mononuclear cells. Genomic DNA was extracted from unsorted mononuclear cells by Qiagen column purification or by a centrifugation-based method. In its sample, this clone was seen many times. Its recognized antigen is unknown. CVID samples and control samples contributed equivalent amounts of genomic DNA as sequencing input. For every sample, a 60 bp segment covering the rearranged TCRbeta CDR3 region was amplified and then sequenced. TCRbeta amplification used the immunoSEQ assay, a bias-corrected multiplex PCR with high-throughput sequencing. On the study's bioinformatics: Every unique nucleotide sequence was considered a clone and was annotated with V, D and J genes, copy number and frequency. Sequences were labeled productive if in frame, and non-productive if out of frame or containing stop codons. Clonality was calculated from Shannon's entropy as previously described. The predicted amino acid sequences of productive clones were used to derive the mean CDR3 Kyte-Doolittle hydropathy. Hierarchical clustering of scaled V gene usage was performed with the R hclust function using Manhattan distance and complete linkage. Sharing of clones by CDR3 amino acid sequence was evaluated by resampling 12 repertoires per group over 100 rounds. The repertoires were searched for 70 published EBV-specific and some 240 published CMV-specific TCRbeta sequences. A couple of CVID samples yielding fewer than 10,000 sequences were excluded from analysis, leaving approximately 40 CVID repertoires. TCRdb took this table from immuneACCESS and kept in-frame rearrangements with V and J called. Such tables lack part of the clones; where checked against another copy, unresolved V genes explain under half of the gap, and the rest is unexplained. From that table come the V and J calls and clone size; the DNA was used to work out D and trimming. The sample has approximately 50,000 clones on record, with no singletons. Under 0.9% of the sample goes to the ten largest clones.

The sample taken for sequencing was peripheral blood mononuclear cells. This TCR derives from a person aged 18 to 75 in good health.

CDR3 region: CASSRSSGDTQYF. The part of the CDR3 DNA that was read is TGTGCCAGCAGCCGTTCGTCGGGAGATACG. The chain joins TRBV7-2 to TRBJ2-3; no D segment can be confidently identified. The CDR3 extends 3 residues past the end of the read, so its final part is completed from the germline J gene. The CDR3 covers 13 residues, taking in both the cysteine and the phenylalanine. Of the CDR3's DNA, 30 bases were read; they are in frame from base 1. V was cut back by 5 bases and J by 5 bases, leaving a gap of 11 bases between them. The germline V gene gives CDR1 as SGHTA and CDR2 as FQGNSA.